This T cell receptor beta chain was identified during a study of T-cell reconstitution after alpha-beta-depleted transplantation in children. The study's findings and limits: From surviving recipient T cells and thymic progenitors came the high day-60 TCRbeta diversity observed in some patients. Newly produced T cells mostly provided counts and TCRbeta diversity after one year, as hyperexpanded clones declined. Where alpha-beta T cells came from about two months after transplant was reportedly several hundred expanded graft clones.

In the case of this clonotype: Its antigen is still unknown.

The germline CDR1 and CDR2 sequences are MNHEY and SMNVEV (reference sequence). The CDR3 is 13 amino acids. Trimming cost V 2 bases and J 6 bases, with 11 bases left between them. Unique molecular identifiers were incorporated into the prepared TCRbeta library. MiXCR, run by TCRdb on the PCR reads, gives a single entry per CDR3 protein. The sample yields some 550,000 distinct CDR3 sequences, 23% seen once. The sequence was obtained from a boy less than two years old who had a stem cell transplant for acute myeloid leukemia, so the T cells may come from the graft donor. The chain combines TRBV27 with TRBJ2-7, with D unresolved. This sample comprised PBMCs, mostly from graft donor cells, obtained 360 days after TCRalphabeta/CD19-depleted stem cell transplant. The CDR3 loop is CASSLALGFEQYV. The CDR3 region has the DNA TGTGCCAGCAGTTTAGCCCTCGGGTTCGAGCAGTACGTC.